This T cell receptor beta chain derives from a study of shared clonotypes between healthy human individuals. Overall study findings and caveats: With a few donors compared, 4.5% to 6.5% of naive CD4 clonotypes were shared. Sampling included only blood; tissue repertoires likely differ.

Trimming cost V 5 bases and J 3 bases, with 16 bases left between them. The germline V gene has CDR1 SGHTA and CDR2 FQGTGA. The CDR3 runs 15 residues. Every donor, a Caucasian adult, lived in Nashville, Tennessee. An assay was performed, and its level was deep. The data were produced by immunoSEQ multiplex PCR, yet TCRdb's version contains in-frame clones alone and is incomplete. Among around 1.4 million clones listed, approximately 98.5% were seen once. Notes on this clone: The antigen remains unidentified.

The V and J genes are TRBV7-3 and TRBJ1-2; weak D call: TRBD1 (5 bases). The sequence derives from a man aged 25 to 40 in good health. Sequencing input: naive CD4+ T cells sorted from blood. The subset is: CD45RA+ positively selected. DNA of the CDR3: TGTGCCAGCAGCCCAGGGCCTCGGGGCTACTATGGCTACACCTTC. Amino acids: CASSPGPRGYYGYTF.